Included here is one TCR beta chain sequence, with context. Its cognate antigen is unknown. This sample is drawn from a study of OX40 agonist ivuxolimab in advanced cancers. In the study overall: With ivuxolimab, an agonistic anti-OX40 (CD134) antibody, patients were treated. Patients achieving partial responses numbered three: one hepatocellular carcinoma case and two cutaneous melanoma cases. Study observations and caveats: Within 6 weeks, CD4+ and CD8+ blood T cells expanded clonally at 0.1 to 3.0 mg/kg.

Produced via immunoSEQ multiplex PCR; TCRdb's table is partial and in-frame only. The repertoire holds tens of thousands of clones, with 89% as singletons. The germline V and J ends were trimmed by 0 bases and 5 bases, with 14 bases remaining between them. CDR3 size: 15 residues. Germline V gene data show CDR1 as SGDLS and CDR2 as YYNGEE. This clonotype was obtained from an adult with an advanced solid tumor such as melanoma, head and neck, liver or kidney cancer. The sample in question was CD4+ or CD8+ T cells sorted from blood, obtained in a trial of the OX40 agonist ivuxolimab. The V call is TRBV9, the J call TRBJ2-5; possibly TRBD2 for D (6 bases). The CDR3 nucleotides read TGTGCCAGCAGCGTAGTGTCCCTCGGGGGTGAGACCCAGTACTTC. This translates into CASSVVSLGGETQYF.